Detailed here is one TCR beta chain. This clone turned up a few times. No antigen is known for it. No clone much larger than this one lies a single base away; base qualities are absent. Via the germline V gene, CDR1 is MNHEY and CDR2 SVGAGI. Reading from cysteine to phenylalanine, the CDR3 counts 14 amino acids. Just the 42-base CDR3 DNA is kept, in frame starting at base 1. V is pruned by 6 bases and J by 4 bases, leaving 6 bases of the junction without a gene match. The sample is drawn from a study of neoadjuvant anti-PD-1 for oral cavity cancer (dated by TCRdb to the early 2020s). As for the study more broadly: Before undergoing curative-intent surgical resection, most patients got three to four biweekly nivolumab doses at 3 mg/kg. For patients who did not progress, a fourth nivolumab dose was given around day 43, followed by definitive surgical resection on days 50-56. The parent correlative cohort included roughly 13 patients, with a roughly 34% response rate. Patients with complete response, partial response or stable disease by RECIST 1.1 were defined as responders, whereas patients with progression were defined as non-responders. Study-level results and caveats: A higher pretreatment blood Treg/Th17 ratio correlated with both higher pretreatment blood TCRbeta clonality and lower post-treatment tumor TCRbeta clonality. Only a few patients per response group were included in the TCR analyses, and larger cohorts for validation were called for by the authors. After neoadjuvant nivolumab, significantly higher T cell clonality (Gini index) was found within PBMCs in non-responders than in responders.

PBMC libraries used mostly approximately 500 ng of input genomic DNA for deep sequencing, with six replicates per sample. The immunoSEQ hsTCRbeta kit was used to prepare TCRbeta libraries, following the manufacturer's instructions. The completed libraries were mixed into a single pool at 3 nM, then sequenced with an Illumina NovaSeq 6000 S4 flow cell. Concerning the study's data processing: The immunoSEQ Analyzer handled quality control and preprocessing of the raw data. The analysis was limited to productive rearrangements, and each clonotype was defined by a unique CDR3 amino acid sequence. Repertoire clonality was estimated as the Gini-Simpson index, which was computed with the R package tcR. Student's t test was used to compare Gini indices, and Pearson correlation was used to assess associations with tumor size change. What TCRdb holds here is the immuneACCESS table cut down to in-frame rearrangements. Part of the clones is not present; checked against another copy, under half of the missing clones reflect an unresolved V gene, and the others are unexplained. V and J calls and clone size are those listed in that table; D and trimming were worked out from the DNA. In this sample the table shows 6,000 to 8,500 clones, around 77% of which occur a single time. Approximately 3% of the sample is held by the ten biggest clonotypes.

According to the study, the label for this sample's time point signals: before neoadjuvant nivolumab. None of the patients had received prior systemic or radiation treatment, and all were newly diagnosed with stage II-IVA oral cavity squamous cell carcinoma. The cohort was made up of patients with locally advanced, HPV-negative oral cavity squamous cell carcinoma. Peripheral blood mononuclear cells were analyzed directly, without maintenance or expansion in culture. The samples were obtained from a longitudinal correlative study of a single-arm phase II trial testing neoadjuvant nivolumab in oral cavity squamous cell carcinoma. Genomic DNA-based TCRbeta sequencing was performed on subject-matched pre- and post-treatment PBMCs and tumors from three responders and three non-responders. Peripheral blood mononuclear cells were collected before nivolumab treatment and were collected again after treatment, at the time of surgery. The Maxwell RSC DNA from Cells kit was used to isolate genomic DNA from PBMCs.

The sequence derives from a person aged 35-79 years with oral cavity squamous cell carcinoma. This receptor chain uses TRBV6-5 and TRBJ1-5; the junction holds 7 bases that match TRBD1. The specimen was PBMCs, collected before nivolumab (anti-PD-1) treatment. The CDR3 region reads CASRRTGRNQPQHF. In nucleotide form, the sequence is TGTGCCAGCAGACGGACAGGCAGGAATCAGCCCCAGCATTTT.